This T cell receptor (beta chain) was recorded in a study of T cells after yellow fever vaccination. Study overall: Low-cell-number fractions were prepared with SMART-Seq v4 Ultra Low Input. Whole-study results and caveats: Repertoires obtained by FACS sorting could include abundant clonotypes that entered as contaminants from the bulk population.

The V and J ends lost 8 bases and 4 bases respectively, with 8 bases between them. This CDR3 spans 11 amino acids. Germline V gene data show CDR1 as KGHSH and CDR2 as LQKENI. This clonotype was detected ten times or more. What it binds is not known. TCR cDNA, made by 5'RACE template switching, carried an added universal primer site and UMIs. TCRdb reprocessed the 5' RACE reads via MiXCR and lists one record per CDR3 protein. The table has roughly 65,000 distinct CDR3 sequences, roughly 6% seen once. The sequence came from a young man who received the YFV17D yellow fever vaccine. The source was CD4+ T cells sorted from PBMCs, collected less than 16 days after the first yellow fever vaccination. The chain combines TRBV18 with TRBJ1-2; no clear D gene. CDR3 sequence: CASTDAYGYTF. CDR3 DNA sequence: TGTGCCAGCACCGACGCCTATGGCTACACCTTC.